The 8 T cell receptor beta chains below all came from one sample that was sequenced in a study of T cell responses to AZD1222 COVID-19 vaccine. Sequencing was performed with immunoSEQ multiplex PCR; in TCRdb, only in-frame clones are kept and a portion is missing. The repertoire holds 98,000 or so clones, approximately 84% seen once, with over 12% in the top ten. The sample in question was peripheral blood, obtained 28 days after the second AZD1222 dose. The receptors come from an adult who received the AZD1222 COVID-19 vaccine.

The chain joins TRBV18 to TRBJ1-2; D remains ambiguous. The V gene's germline CDR1 is KGHSH and CDR2 LQKENI. V shed 2 bases and J shed 2 bases, with 24 bases lying between them. This CDR3 has 19 amino acids. The CDR3: CASSPISTTNLRGNYGYTF. As DNA, the CDR3 is TGTGCCAGCTCACCAATCTCGACCACTAATTTGAGAGGGAACTATGGCTACACCTTC. Based on the CDR3 plus reference TRBV18 and TRBJ1-2, the full variable domain is NAGVMQNPRHLVRRRGQEARLRCSPMKGHSHVYWYRQLPEEGLKFMVYLQKENIIDESGMPKERFSAEFPKEGPSILRIQQVVRGDSAAYFCASSPISTTNLRGNYGYTFGSGTRLTVV.

This clone occurred a few times. CDR3 bases: TGCAGCGGCATGACAGTCCAAAACACCGGGGAGCTGTTTTTT. Amino acids: CSGMTVQNTGELFF. The chain couples TRBV29-1 to TRBJ2-2, with a weak D call TRBD1 (5 bases). V lost 7 bases to trimming and J lost 2 bases, with 14 bases between them. The CDR3 has 14 residues. Germline CDR1 reads SQVTM; CDR2 reads ANQGSEA.

The sample holds a few counts of this clone. The rearrangement uses TRBV3-1 (or the pseudogene TRBV3-2) and TRBJ1-5, with a possible D match to TRBD1 (5 bases). This CDR3 spans 13 amino acids. The germline V and J ends were trimmed by 3 bases and 5 bases, with 8 bases remaining between them. Germline-derived CDR1 and CDR2 are LGHDT and YNNKEL (reference sequence). Written as DNA, the CDR3 is TGTGCCAGCAGCCATATGGGGGATCAGCCCCAGCATTTT. Amino acids: CASSHMGDQPQHF.

The chain carries TRBV27 and TRBJ1-4; no reliable D call. The CDR3 consists of 13 residues. V was clipped by 2 bases and J by 4 bases, with 5 bases between them. Germline V lookup: CDR1 MNHEY, CDR2 SMNVEV (reference sequence). This CDR3 reads CASSLGINEKLFF. The DNA for the CDR3 is TGTGCCAGCAGTTTAGGAATTAATGAAAAACTGTTTTTT.

The rearrangement joins TRBV6-5 to TRBJ2-3; D ambiguous. This CDR3 is built from 15 residues. With 6 bases removed from V and 4 bases from J, the gap between germline ends came to 17 bases. In germline, CDR1 is MNHEY, CDR2 SVGAGI. In DNA, the CDR3 is TGTGCCAGCAGCCCCCACCGTCCGGGCTCAGATACGCAGTATTTT. Translating it yields CASSPHRPGSDTQYF.

V is TRBV11-3 and J is TRBJ1-4; D unclear. The germline V and J ends were trimmed by 5 bases and 11 bases, with 15 bases remaining between them. Germline values: CDR1 SGHNT, CDR2 YENEEA. The length of the CDR3 is 13 residues. The CDR3 sequence: CASSLGHLGKLFF. The CDR3 DNA reads as TGTGCCAGCAGCCTCGGTCATCTGGGGAAACTGTTTTTT. The complete variable domain, with remaining parts taken from reference TRBV11-3 and TRBJ1-4, reads EAGVVQSPRYKIIEKKQPVAFWCNPISGHNTLYWYLQNLGQGPELLIRYENEEAVDDSQLPKDRFSAERLKGVDSTLKIQPAELGDSAVYLCASSLGHLGKLFFGSGTQLSVL.

J is TRBJ2-7 and V is TRBV13; TRBD1 agrees at 9 bases. V was clipped by 4 bases and J by 0 bases; unmatched bases: 13. The CDR3 covers 18 residues. The germline gives CDR1 PRHDT, CDR2 FYEKMQ (reference sequence). CDR3 in DNA: TGTGCCAGCAGCTCCCGGGACAGGGATGTATTAGTCTCCTACGAGCAGTACTTC. This codes for CASSSRDRDVLVSYEQYF.

This sequence joins TRBV7-2 and TRBJ2-4, with D possibly being TRBD1 (6 bases). Germline values: CDR1 SGHTA, CDR2 FQGNSA. The CDR3 is 16 residues long. Deletions cut 4 bases from V and 0 bases from J, with 13 bases between. The CDR3 region has the DNA TGTGCCAGCAGCTCTACAGGGACCCTAGCCAAAAACATTCAGTACTTC. Its protein is CASSSTGTLAKNIQYF.